The clone carrying this T cell receptor (beta chain) showed up many times. Trimming took off 3 bases at V and 3 bases at J, with 12 bases between the two ends. CDR3 length equals 13 residues. CDR1 and CDR2 from the germline V gene are SQVTM and ANQGSEA. Unique molecular identifiers were incorporated during preparation of the TCRbeta library. TCRdb recomputed calls from the PCR reads with MiXCR, one row per CDR3 protein. The sample lists approximately 590,000 distinct CDR3 sequences, about 10% occurring once. These data come from a study of T-cell reconstitution after alpha-beta-depleted transplantation in children.

The starting material was PBMCs from the stem cell graft donor, obtained from the stem cell graft. The chain is built from TRBV29-1 and TRBJ2-7; a weak D match, TRBD1 (6 bases). The origin of this receptor is a human donor who donated a stem cell graft to a child with acute myeloid leukemia. CDR3 DNA: TGCAGCGTTGATAACCCACAGGGCTACGAGCAGTACTTC. Translated, it gives CSVDNPQGYEQYF.